This TCR beta chain appears in the sequencing data of a study of CD8+CD57+ T cells in acquired aplastic anemia (dated by TCRdb to 2016 to 2019). A note on the overall study: On average, sorted CD4+ and CD8+ cells yielded around 3.4 ug of extracted DNA, with a range of roughly 0.18 to 30 ug. A CD8+CD57+ expansion meant a frequency higher than the mean frequency seen in healthy subjects.

Expansion of CD8+CD57+ cells had been shown by flow cytometry in the patients chosen for sequencing. All patients had severe acquired aplastic anemia diagnosed by International Study of Aplastic Anemia and Agranulocytosis and Camitta criteria. No patient had received any therapy when blood was sampled. The study deep-sequenced TCR repertoires of sorted CD4+ and CD8+ blood T cells from severe aplastic anemia patients and healthy subjects. Patients were enrolled in the USA under clinicaltrials.gov protocols 00001620, 01623167, 00001397, 00071045, 00081523 and 00961064. Ficoll-Paque density gradient centrifugation was used to isolate peripheral blood mononuclear cells. Before DNA was extracted, CD4+ and CD8+ T cells were sorted using either FACS or magnetic beads. TCR beta VDJ combination and CDR3 sequence profiling used genomic DNA as the template. TCR repertoire sequencing was run on an Illumina HiSeq 2000. The authors processed their data as follows. Repertoire assessment relied on Simpson's diversity index, CDR3 size and DJ length profiles, and TRBV/TRBJ rearrangement plots. The immunodominant clone was defined as the most abundant DNA sequence in deep sequencing data. CDR3 amino acid sequences were checked for sharing across subjects and were also compared against the VDJdb database and published repertoires. TCRdb reworked the public reads: Q25 trimming with fastp, MiXCR clone assembly, productive beta chains retained. Each CDR3 protein appears once, grouped with its most common genes and DNA. It is TCRdb's table, rather than the study itself, that gives the V and J calls and clone size. The sample data list 400,000 to 600,000 distinct CDR3 sequences, and roughly a third of these were observed just once. The ten largest clones represent around 0.82% of the sample.

This clonotype has just a few counts. Its target antigen remains unknown. Base qualities are not at hand, and no much larger clone is one base apart. The CDR3 numbers 16 residues from cysteine through phenylalanine. Just the 48-base CDR3 DNA is kept, in frame starting at base 1. The germline V gene yields SGHTA for CDR1 and FQGNSA for CDR2. Ends trimmed: V by 0 bases, J by 1 base; bases unmatched to a gene: 1. What the research found in general, with its limitations: Around 31 CD8+ CDR3 sequences were shared between patients and controls but appeared highly expressed in patients and within their immunodominant clones. CD8+ Simpson's diversity did not differ significantly between patients and healthy controls (P=0.060).

The sample comprised sorted CD4+, CD8+, or CD8+CD57+ T cells (not recorded which) from PBMCs. The receptor's source is a human donor with aplastic anemia. The chain uses TRBV7-2 and TRBJ2-5; a stretch of 11 junction bases matches TRBD2. CDR3 protein: CASSLAGTSGQETQYF. The nucleotides are TGTGCCAGCAGCTTAGCTGGGACTAGCGGCCAAGAGACCCAGTACTTC.